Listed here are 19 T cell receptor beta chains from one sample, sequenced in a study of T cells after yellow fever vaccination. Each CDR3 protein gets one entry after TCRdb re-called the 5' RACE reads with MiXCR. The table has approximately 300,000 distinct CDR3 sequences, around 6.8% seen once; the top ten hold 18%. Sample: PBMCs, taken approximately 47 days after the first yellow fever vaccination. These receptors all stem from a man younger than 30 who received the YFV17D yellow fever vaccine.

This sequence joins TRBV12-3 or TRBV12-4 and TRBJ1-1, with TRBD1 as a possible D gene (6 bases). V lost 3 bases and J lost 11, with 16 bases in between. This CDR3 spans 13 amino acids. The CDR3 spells CASSLEQGREAFF. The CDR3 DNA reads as TGTGCCAGCAGTTTGGAGCAGGGGAGGGAGGCTTTCTTT.

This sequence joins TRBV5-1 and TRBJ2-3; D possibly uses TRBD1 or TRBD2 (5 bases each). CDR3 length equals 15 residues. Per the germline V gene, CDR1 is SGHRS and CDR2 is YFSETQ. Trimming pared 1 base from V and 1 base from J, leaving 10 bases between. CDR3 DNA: TGCGCCAGCAGCTTGACCGGGACCCGCACAGATACGCAGTATTTT. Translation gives CASSLTGTRTDTQYF. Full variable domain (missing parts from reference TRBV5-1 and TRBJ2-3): KAGVTQTPRYLIKTRGQQVTLSCSPISGHRSVSWYQQTPGQGLQFLFEYFSETQRNKGNFPGRFSGRQFSNSRSEMNVSTLELGDSALYLCASSLTGTRTDTQYFGPGTRLTVL.

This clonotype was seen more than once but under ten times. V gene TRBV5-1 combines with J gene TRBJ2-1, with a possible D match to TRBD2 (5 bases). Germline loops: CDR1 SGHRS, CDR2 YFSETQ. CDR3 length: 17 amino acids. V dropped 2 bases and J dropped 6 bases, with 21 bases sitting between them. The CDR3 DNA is TGCGCCAGCAGCTTCGGCCTAGCTCCACTGCGCCCCAATGAGCAGTTCTTC. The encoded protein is CASSFGLAPLRPNEQFF.

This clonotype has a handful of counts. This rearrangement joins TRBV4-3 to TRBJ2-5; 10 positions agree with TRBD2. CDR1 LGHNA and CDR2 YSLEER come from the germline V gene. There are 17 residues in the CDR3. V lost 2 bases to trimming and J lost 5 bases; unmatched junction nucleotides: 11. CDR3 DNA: TGCGCCAGCAGCCAAAATCCTAGCGGGGGTCGCGGGGAGACCCAGTACTTC. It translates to CASSQNPSGGRGETQYF.

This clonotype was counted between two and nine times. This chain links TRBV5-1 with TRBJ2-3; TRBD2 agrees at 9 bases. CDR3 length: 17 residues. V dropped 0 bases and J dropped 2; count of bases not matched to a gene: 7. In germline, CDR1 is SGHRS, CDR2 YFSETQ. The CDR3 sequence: CASSLVSSGEATDTQYF. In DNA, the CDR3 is TGCGCCAGCAGCTTGGTGTCTAGCGGGGAGGCCACAGATACGCAGTATTTT.

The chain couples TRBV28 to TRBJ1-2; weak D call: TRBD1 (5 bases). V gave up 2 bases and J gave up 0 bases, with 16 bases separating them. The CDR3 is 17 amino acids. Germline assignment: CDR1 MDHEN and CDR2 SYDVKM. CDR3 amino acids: CASSLVGVGKANYGYTF. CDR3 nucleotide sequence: TGTGCCAGCAGTTTAGTGGGGGTAGGAAAAGCTAACTATGGCTACACCTTC.

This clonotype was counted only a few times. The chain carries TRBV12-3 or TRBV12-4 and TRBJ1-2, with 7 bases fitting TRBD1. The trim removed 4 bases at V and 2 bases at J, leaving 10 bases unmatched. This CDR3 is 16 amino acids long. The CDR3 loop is CASSSPGLTGNYGYTF. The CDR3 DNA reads TGTGCCAGCAGTTCCCCGGGTTTGACAGGGAACTATGGCTACACCTTC.

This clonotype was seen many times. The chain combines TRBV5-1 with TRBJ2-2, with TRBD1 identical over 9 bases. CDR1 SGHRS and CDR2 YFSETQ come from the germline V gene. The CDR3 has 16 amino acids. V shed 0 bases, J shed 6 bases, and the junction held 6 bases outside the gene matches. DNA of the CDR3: TGCGCCAGCAGCTTGGGGGACAGGGCCCTGGCCGGGGAGCTGTTTTTT. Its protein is CASSLGDRALAGELFF.

CDR3 amino acids: CASSEGTSGGYNEQFF. CDR3 nucleotides: TGTGCCAGCAGTGAGGGGACTAGCGGGGGGTACAATGAGCAGTTCTTC. The chain combines TRBV25-1 with TRBJ2-1, with TRBD2 matching 15 bases. In germline, CDR1 is MGHDK, CDR2 SYGVNS. The CDR3 consists of 16 residues. V was pared by 3 bases and J by 4 bases, with 1 base of the junction left unmatched.

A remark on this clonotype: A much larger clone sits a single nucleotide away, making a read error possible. CDR3 region: CASGFESDGYTEAFF. The CDR3 bases are TGCGCCAGCGGCTTCGAGAGTGACGGCTACACTGAAGCTTTCTTT. J is TRBJ1-1 and V is TRBV5-1, with unresolved D. The germline gives CDR1 SGHRS, CDR2 YFSETQ. This CDR3 region has 15 residues. Full variable domain (rest looked up from reference TRBV5-1 and TRBJ1-1): KAGVTQTPRYLIKTRGQQVTLSCSPISGHRSVSWYQQTPGQGLQFLFEYFSETQRNKGNFPGRFSGRQFSNSRSEMNVSTLELGDSALYLCASGFESDGYTEAFFGQGTRLTVV.

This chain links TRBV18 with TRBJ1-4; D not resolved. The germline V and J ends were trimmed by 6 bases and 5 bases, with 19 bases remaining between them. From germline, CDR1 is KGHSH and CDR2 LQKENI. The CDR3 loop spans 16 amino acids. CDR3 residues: CASSNWAGQENEKLFF. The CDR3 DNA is TGTGCCAGCTCCAATTGGGCAGGTCAGGAGAATGAAAAACTGTTTTTT.

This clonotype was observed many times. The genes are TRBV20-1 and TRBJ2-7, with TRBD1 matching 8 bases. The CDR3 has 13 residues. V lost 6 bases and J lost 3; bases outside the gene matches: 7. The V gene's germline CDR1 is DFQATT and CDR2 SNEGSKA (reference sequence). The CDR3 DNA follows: TGCAGTGCCCAAACCGACAGGGGCTACGAGCAGTACGTC. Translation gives CSAQTDRGYEQYV.

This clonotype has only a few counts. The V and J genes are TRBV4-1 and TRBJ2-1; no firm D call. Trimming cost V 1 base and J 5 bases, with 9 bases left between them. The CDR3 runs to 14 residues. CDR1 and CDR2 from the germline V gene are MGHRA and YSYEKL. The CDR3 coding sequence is TGCGCCAGCAGCCAAGCTGGTCAGGACAATGAGCAGTTCTTC. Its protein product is CASSQAGQDNEQFF.

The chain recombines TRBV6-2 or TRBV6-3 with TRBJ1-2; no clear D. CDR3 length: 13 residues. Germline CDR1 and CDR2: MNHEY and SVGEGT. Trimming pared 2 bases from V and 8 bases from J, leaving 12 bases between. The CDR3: CASSYAPKGGYTF. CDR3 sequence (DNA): TGTGCCAGCAGTTACGCCCCGAAGGGCGGCTACACCTTC.

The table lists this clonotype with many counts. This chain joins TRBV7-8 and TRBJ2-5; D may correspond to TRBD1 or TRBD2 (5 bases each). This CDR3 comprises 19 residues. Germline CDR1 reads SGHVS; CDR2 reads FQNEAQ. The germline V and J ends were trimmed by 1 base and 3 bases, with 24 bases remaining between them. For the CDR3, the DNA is TGTGCCAGCAGCTTAGGGGTTTCCGGGGCCCCAGTCGGAAAAGAGACCCAGTACTTC. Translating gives CASSLGVSGAPVGKETQYF.

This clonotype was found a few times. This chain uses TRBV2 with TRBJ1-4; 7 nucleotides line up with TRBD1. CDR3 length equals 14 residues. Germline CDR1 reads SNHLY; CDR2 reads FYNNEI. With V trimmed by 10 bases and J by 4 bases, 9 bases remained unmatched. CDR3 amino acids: CATRQGPGNEKLFF. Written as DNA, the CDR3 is TGTGCCACGCGACAGGGCCCGGGTAATGAAAAACTGTTTTTT.

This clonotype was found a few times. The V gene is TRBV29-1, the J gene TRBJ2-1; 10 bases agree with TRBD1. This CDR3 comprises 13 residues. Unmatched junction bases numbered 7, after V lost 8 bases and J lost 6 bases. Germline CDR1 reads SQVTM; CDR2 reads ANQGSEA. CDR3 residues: CSSDRTGGNEQFF. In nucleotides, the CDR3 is TGCAGCTCCGATCGGACAGGGGGCAATGAGCAGTTCTTC.

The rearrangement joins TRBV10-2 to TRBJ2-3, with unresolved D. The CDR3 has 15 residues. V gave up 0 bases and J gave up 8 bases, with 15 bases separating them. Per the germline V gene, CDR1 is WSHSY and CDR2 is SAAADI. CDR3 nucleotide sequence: TGCGCCAGCAGTGAGTCGCGAGCAGTCGTTGGTACGCAGTATTTT. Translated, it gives CASSESRAVVGTQYF.

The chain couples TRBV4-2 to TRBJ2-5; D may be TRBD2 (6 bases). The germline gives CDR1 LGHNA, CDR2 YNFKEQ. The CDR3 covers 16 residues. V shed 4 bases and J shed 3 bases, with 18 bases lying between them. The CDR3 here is CASSPQASVREETQYF. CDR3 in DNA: TGTGCCAGCAGCCCTCAGGCTAGCGTTAGGGAAGAGACCCAGTACTTC.